This T cell receptor beta chain originates from a study of PD-1 blockade in classical Hodgkin lymphoma. Study observations and caveats: Prior therapy or disease activity may underlie the repertoire differences, whose causes remain undefined. Complete responders had baseline diversity similar to newly diagnosed patients.

Indicated time point: cycle 4 day 1 (C4D1), after around six weeks of nivolumab. In every patient, relapse followed autologous stem cell transplantation, while exposure to brentuximab vedotin differed. This clone was seen more than once but under ten times. What it recognizes is unknown. Sequencing was performed with immunoSEQ multiplex PCR; in TCRdb, only in-frame clones are kept and a portion is missing. Of over 85,000 clones listed, 90% are singletons. This sequence originates from a human donor with classical Hodgkin lymphoma. The input for sequencing was peripheral blood mononuclear cells (PBMCs), taken before the fourth cycle of nivolumab.

The CDR3, as DNA: TGTGCCAGTAGTATAGAGGCCACCGAACCCTCCTATAATTCACCCCTCCACTTT. It encodes CASSIEATEPSYNSPLHF. The chain employs TRBV19 and TRBJ1-6, with unresolved D. CDR3 length: 18 amino acids. Trimming removed 0 bases from V and 0 bases from J, with 12 bases in between. Germline V gene data show CDR1 as LNHDA and CDR2 as SQIVND (reference sequence). The variable domain in full, completed from reference TRBV19 and TRBJ1-6, reads DGGITQSPKYLFRKEGQNVTLSCEQNLNHDAMYWYRQDPGQGLRLIYYSQIVNDFQKGDIAEGYSVSREKKESFPLTVTSAQKNPTAFYLCASSIEATEPSYNSPLHFGNGTRLTVT.